The 25 T cell receptor beta chains below all came from one sample that was sequenced in a study of T cell responses to AZD1222 COVID-19 vaccine. The method was immunoSEQ multiplex PCR; TCRdb's version includes in-frame clones alone and lacks a portion of them. The sample has tens of thousands of clones; more than 60% are singletons. The material sequenced was peripheral blood, taken 28 days after the second AZD1222 dose. All receptors derive from an adult who received the AZD1222 COVID-19 vaccine.

The chain recombines TRBV6-4 with TRBJ1-5; D is undetermined. CDR3 size: 12 residues. Germline V CDR1 and CDR2: MRHNA, SNTAGT. Between the trimmed V and J ends, which lost 7 bases and 4 bases, there was a span of 8 bases. CDR3 in DNA: TGTGCCAGCATAAGCGGAAATCAGCCCCAGCATTTT. Translation gives CASISGNQPQHF.

J is TRBJ1-1 and V is TRBV10-2; D unclear. The germline CDR1 and CDR2 sequences are WSHSY and SAAADI. The CDR3 contains 13 residues. With 6 bases removed from V and 3 bases from J, the gap between germline ends came to 11 bases. CDR3 amino acids: CASRDIEDTEAFF. The CDR3 DNA reads TGCGCCAGCAGGGATATAGAGGACACTGAAGCTTTCTTT.

Only a few counts were recorded for this clone. CDR3 DNA sequence: TGCGCCAGCAGCTTGGAAGAGACCCAGTACTTC. This encodes CASSLEETQYF. The chain carries TRBV5-1 and TRBJ2-5; D not certain. Trimming stripped 0 bases from V and 3 bases from J, with 0 bases between. Looked up from germline, CDR1 is SGHRS and CDR2 is YFSETQ. CDR3 length: 11 residues.

This chain connects TRBV28 to TRBJ2-2; 8 bases align to TRBD2. CDR3 length: 15 residues. CDR1 is MDHEN, CDR2 SYDVKM, per germline. The V and J ends lost 6 bases and 7 bases, in that order; junction bases with no gene match: 10. This chain's CDR3 is CASRQSGGRHGELFF. The DNA for the CDR3 is TGTGCCAGCAGGCAATCGGGGGGGCGGCACGGGGAGCTGTTTTTT.

This rearrangement joins TRBV28 to TRBJ1-3; D gene ambiguous. Trimming stripped 4 bases from V and 0 bases from J, with 7 bases between. Per the germline V gene, CDR1 is MDHEN and CDR2 is SYDVKM. The CDR3 sequence is 14 residues long. The CDR3 nucleotides are TGTGCCAGCAGTTCACAGATCTCTGGAAACACCATATATTTT. Translation gives CASSSQISGNTIYF.

The chain joins TRBV19 to TRBJ1-6; no definite D call. Germline V lookup: CDR1 LNHDA, CDR2 SQIVND (reference sequence). V shed 2 bases and J shed 8 bases, with 10 bases lying between them. The CDR3 has 14 amino acids. The CDR3 loop reads CASSIPGDHSPLHF. The CDR3 DNA sequence: TGTGCCAGTAGTATACCGGGTGATCATTCACCCCTCCACTTT.

This clone has more than one count but fewer than ten. V is TRBV5-4 and J is TRBJ2-3; D possibly corresponds to TRBD1 (6 bases). V was pared by 4 bases and J by 1 base, with 13 bases between. This CDR3 is built from 15 residues. Looked up from germline, CDR1 is SGHNT and CDR2 is YYREEE (reference sequence). As DNA, the CDR3 is TGTGCCAGCAGCGATTACAGGGATCGCACAGATACGCAGTATTTT. Amino acids: CASSDYRDRTDTQYF. The whole variable domain, filled in from reference TRBV5-4 and TRBJ2-3, reads ETGVTQSPTHLIKTRGQQVTLRCSSQSGHNTVSWYQQALGQGPQFIFQYYREEENGRGNFPPRFSGLQFPNYSSELNVNALELDDSALYLCASSDYRDRTDTQYFGPGTRLTVL.

The rearrangement links TRBV5-1 to TRBJ1-2, with 9 bases matching TRBD1. This CDR3 spans 15 amino acids. Germline V gives CDR1 SGHRS, CDR2 YFSETQ. Trimming took 1 base from V and 7 from J; bases not matched to a gene: 8. CDR3 DNA sequence: TGCGCCAGCAGCTTGAGCTGGGACAGGGTTAGTGGCTACACCTTC. Protein product: CASSLSWDRVSGYTF.

The rearrangement joins TRBV6-5 to TRBJ1-3; 7 bases are a match to TRBD1. Trimming at V came to 4 bases and at J to 2 bases, leaving 8 bases not matched to a gene. This CDR3 is built from 16 residues. CDR1 and CDR2 from the germline V gene are MNHEY and SVGAGI. The CDR3 DNA follows: TGTGCCAGCAGTTCCCCCAACAGGGGAGCTGGAAACACCATATATTTT. Translation gives CASSSPNRGAGNTIYF.

The V call is TRBV2, the J call TRBJ1-4; D perhaps matches TRBD1 (5 bases). V lost 1 base to trimming and J lost 6 bases, with 9 bases between them. The CDR3 length is 14 residues. Germline V lookup: CDR1 SNHLY, CDR2 FYNNEI. The CDR3 sequence: CASSEGAGYEKLFF. The CDR3 DNA is TGTGCCAGCAGTGAAGGGGCAGGGTATGAAAAACTGTTTTTT.

The rearrangement uses TRBV4-3 and TRBJ1-6; D not resolved. The germline V gene encodes CDR1 LGHNA and CDR2 YSLEER. This CDR3 region has 17 residues. V lost 4 bases and J lost 5, with 18 bases in between. The CDR3 DNA reads TGCGCCAGCAGCCTAAGCGGGCAGAGAATCAATAATTCACCCCTCCACTTT. It translates to CASSLSGQRINNSPLHF.

A remark on this clone: This may come from a read error, since a much larger clone is one base off. This chain connects TRBV7-2 to TRBJ1-3; 8 nucleotides align to TRBD1. The germline gives CDR1 SGHTA, CDR2 FQGNSA. With 5 bases clipped from V and 2 bases from J, the junction kept 5 bases outside the gene matches. CDR3 length: 15 amino acids. The CDR3 DNA follows: TGTACCAGCAGCCCCGGACAGGGTCCTGGAAACACCATATATTTT. Protein: CTSSPGQGPGNTIYF. Using reference TRBV7-2 and TRBJ1-3 for the parts outside the CDR3, the full variable domain is GAGVSQSPSNKVTEKGKDVELRCDPISGHTALYWYRQSLGQGLEFLIYFQGNSAPDKSGLPSDRFSAERTGGSVSTLTIQRTQQEDSAVYLCTSSPGQGPGNTIYFGEGSWLTVV.

The gene calls are TRBV2 and TRBJ2-3; TRBD2 agrees at 8 bases. Looked up from germline, CDR1 is SNHLY and CDR2 is FYNNEI. The CDR3 is 15 residues long. V lost 3 bases and J lost 4; bases outside the gene matches: 6. CDR3 sequence (DNA): TGTGCCAGCAGTGATAGCCGGGGGGGAGCAGATACGCAGTATTTT. Translated: CASSDSRGGADTQYF.

CDR3 DNA sequence: TGTGCCAGCAGCAGTTACCTAAGTACCTGGGGCAATCAGCCCCAGCATTTT. It specifies CASSSYLSTWGNQPQHF. The chain carries TRBV5-6 and TRBJ1-5; D is undetermined. The CDR3 contains 17 residues. The germline V gene encodes CDR1 SGHDT and CDR2 YYEEEE. V lost 4 bases and J 2 bases, leaving 19 bases between the germline ends.

The chain links TRBV7-9 to TRBJ1-4; the D is unclear. The CDR3 is 16 residues long. Deletions cut 3 bases from V and 4 bases from J, with 15 bases between. CDR1 and CDR2 (germline): SEHNR, FQNEAQ (reference sequence). Here the CDR3 DNA reads TGTGCCAGCAGCTTCGGCGAGATCTCAAATAATGAAAAACTGTTTTTT. Protein sequence: CASSFGEISNNEKLFF.

The rearrangement joins TRBV12-3 or TRBV12-4 to TRBJ1-2; the D gene is possibly TRBD1 (6 bases). V lost 4 bases and J lost 8, with 14 bases in between. The CDR3 sequence is 13 residues long. The CDR3 loop reads CASSYGTSRGYTF. The CDR3 bases are TGTGCCAGCAGTTACGGGACAAGTCGGGGCTACACCTTC.

Here the CDR3 reads CASSLSGVRFF. DNA of the CDR3: TGTGCCAGCAGCCTATCGGGAGTCCGGTTCTTC. The chain has TRBV28 and TRBJ2-1; TRBD2 might be the D (6 bases). CDR1 is MDHEN and CDR2 is SYDVKM in the germline V gene. The CDR3 is 11 amino acids. The ends were cut back, 6 bases at V and 15 bases at J, with 15 bases in the middle.

This rearrangement joins TRBV5-4 to TRBJ2-3, with 7 bases that match TRBD2. The CDR3 has 15 residues. The germline CDR1 and CDR2 sequences are SGHNT and YYREEE (reference sequence). J was trimmed by 2 bases and V by 1 base; bases with no gene match: 4. The CDR3 DNA reads as TGTGCCAGCAGCTTGACTAGCGCGAACACAGATACGCAGTATTTT. Residues: CASSLTSANTDTQYF. Filled out from reference TRBV5-4 and TRBJ2-3, the complete variable domain reads ETGVTQSPTHLIKTRGQQVTLRCSSQSGHNTVSWYQQALGQGPQFIFQYYREEENGRGNFPPRFSGLQFPNYSSELNVNALELDDSALYLCASSLTSANTDTQYFGPGTRLTVL.

This clone was counted between two and nine times. CDR3: CASSRGQGKSNEQFF. In DNA, the CDR3 is TGTGCCAGCAGCCGGGGACAGGGGAAGAGCAATGAGCAGTTCTTC. The chain combines TRBV7-8 with TRBJ2-1; TRBD1 matches at 10 bases. Unmatched junction bases numbered 7, after V lost 5 bases and J lost 6 bases. CDR1 is SGHVS and CDR2 is FQNEAQ in the germline V gene. This CDR3 has 15 residues.

This chain links TRBV7-2 with TRBJ2-1; D is perhaps TRBD1 or TRBD2 (5 bases each). CDR3 length: 15 amino acids. With 2 bases removed from V and 5 bases from J, the gap between germline ends came to 13 bases. Germline CDR1 reads SGHTA; CDR2 reads FQGNSA. CDR3 sequence (DNA): TGTGCCAGCAGCTTAAAGGGAACGGGACACAATGAGCAGTTCTTC. Its translation is CASSLKGTGHNEQFF.

This chain uses TRBV28 with TRBJ1-2; 10 bases agree with TRBD1. V was pared by 6 bases and J by 8 bases, with 9 bases of the junction left unmatched. CDR3 length: 14 amino acids. From germline, CDR1 is MDHEN and CDR2 SYDVKM. CDR3: CASRSPGTGAGYTF. In nucleotides, the CDR3 is TGTGCCAGCAGATCTCCTGGGACAGGGGCAGGCTACACCTTC.

The rearrangement links TRBV10-3 to TRBJ2-4; D is possibly TRBD2 (6 bases). Germline V gene lookup returns CDR1 ENHRY and CDR2 SYGVKD. V was shortened by 0 bases and J by 0 bases, with 12 bases between the two germline ends. The CDR3 spans 17 residues. The DNA for the CDR3 is TGTGCCATCAGTGAGTCGGAGGGGAAGGGAGCCAAAAACATTCAGTACTTC. Encoded protein: CAISESEGKGAKNIQYF.

The V and J genes are TRBV5-1 and TRBJ2-7, with a possible D match to TRBD1 (9 bases). The CDR3 extends over 16 amino acids. V was pared by 4 bases and J by 0 bases, with 17 bases between. Looked up from germline, CDR1 is SGHRS and CDR2 is YFSETQ. CDR3 sequence: CASSREGTGSSYEQYF. In nucleotides, the CDR3 is TGCGCCAGCAGCCGGGAGGGGACAGGGAGCTCCTACGAGCAGTACTTC.

The chain links TRBV20-1 to TRBJ1-5, with 7 bases identical to TRBD1. The V segment lost 3 bases and the J segment 3 bases; nucleotides outside the gene matches: 5. The CDR3 is 14 amino acids. Germline CDR1 reads DFQATT; CDR2 reads SNEGSKA (reference sequence). The CDR3 sequence is CSASATGNNQPQHF. In DNA, the CDR3 is TGCAGTGCTAGTGCGACAGGGAACAATCAGCCCCAGCATTTT.

The chain carries TRBV18 and TRBJ1-5, with D perhaps matching TRBD1 (5 bases). The V gene's germline CDR1 is KGHSH and CDR2 LQKENI. Between the trimmed V and J ends, which lost 4 bases and 0 bases, there was a span of 13 bases. The CDR3 has 16 amino acids. The CDR3 nucleotides read TGTGCCAGCTCACTAGGGACGGAGGATAGCAATCAGCCCCAGCATTTT. It translates to CASSLGTEDSNQPQHF. The full variable domain, in which reference TRBV18 and TRBJ1-5 provide the parts outside the CDR3, is NAGVMQNPRHLVRRRGQEARLRCSPMKGHSHVYWYRQLPEEGLKFMVYLQKENIIDESGMPKERFSAEFPKEGPSILRIQQVVRGDSAAYFCASSLGTEDSNQPQHFGDGTRLSIL.